The 20 T cell receptor beta chains listed next were all sequenced from one sample in a study of regulatory T cells in long-lasting Graves disease. This sample's time point: newly diagnosed GD, antithyroid drugs for less than 3 months. With RNA extracted from PBMCs as input, the TCR library was made. Libraries of TCR beta came from iRepertoire HTBI primers plus Arm-PCR of CDR3 regions. A single record per CDR3 protein comes from TCRdb applying MiXCR to the multiplex PCR reads. The data contain 300,000 to 400,000 distinct CDR3 sequences, 18% of them singletons. The material sequenced was peripheral blood mononuclear cells (PBMCs), taken at new diagnosis, from a patient treated with antithyroid drugs. The receptors were gathered from a female donor with Graves disease.

As concerns this clonotype: Possible read error: a much larger clone is one base away. This sequence joins TRBV7-2 and TRBJ2-1; D unclear. Trimming took off 5 bases at V and 10 bases at J, with 18 bases between the two ends. The CDR3 extends over 14 amino acids. The germline V gene encodes CDR1 SGHTA and CDR2 FQGNSA. The CDR3 protein is CASSPGGTPYEQFF. CDR3 in DNA: TGTGCCAGCAGCCCCGGTGGCACACCCTACGAGCAGTTCTTC.

This clonotype was picked up a small number of times. The rearrangement links TRBV27 to TRBJ2-7; a possible D gene is TRBD2 (6 bases). V dropped 7 bases and J dropped 0 bases, with 13 bases sitting between them. CDR1 MNHEY and CDR2 SMNVEV come from the germline V gene (reference sequence). The CDR3 totals 14 residues. The DNA for the CDR3 is TGTGCCAGCACATTTAGCGGTAGCTCCTACGAGCAGTACTTC. It codes for CASTFSGSSYEQYF.

This clonotype came up many times. The chain links TRBV7-9 to TRBJ2-7, with 9 bases identical to TRBD1. Germline values: CDR1 SEHNR, CDR2 FQNEAQ (reference sequence). Germline trimming cut 7 bases from V and 2 bases from J; bases unmatched to any gene: 6. CDR3 length: 14 residues. The CDR3 sequence: CASIRGTGPYEQYF. As DNA, the CDR3 is TGTGCCAGCATTAGAGGGACAGGGCCCTACGAGCAGTACTTC.

This clonotype is a singleton in its sample. A read error may be the cause here, since a much bigger clone is one base away. Lacking the conserved final phenylalanine or tryptophan, this CDR3 likely reflects a read error. The chain joins TRBV19 to TRBJ1-2; 8 bases are a match to TRBD1. V dropped 6 bases and J dropped 10; count of bases not matched to a gene: 13. CDR3 length: 14 residues. The germline V gene encodes CDR1 LNHDA and CDR2 SQIVND (reference sequence). The CDR3: CASRTRRGLKTYTS. As DNA, the CDR3 is TGTGCCAGTAGGACCCGCAGGGGGCTTAAAACCTACACCTCC.

Many counts were recorded for this clonotype. J is TRBJ2-7 and V is TRBV30; D not certain. From germline, CDR1 is GTSNPN and CDR2 SVGIG (reference sequence). With 2 bases removed from V and 3 bases from J, the gap between germline ends came to 11 bases. The CDR3 consists of 13 residues. CDR3 DNA sequence: TGTGCCTGGAGTCAAGGCGAATTCTACGAGCAGTACTTC. As protein: CAWSQGEFYEQYF.

As concerns this clonotype: A read error likely explains this, since a far larger clone differs by one base. CDR3: CASSLVEETPYF. CDR3 sequence (DNA): TGTGCCAGCAGCTTAGTAGAGGAGACCCCGTACTTC. This chain connects TRBV11-3 to TRBJ2-1; unclear D gene. CDR1 and CDR2 from the germline V gene are SGHNT and YENEEA. The CDR3 consists of 12 residues.

This clonotype was counted between two and nine times. V usage is TRBV15 and J usage is TRBJ2-4; no definite D call. The germline V gene has CDR1 LNHNV and CDR2 YYDKDF (reference sequence). The V end was cut by 0 bases, the J end by 7 bases, with 19 bases between. CDR3 length: 17 residues. Here the CDR3 DNA reads TGTGCCACCAGCAGAGATCGGAAGACCCCACAGAGGAACATTCAGTACTTC. Its protein product is CATSRDRKTPQRNIQYF. Drawing the rest from reference TRBV15 and TRBJ2-4, the complete variable domain is DAMVIQNPRYQVTQFGKPVTLSCSQTLNHNVMYWYQQKSSQAPKLLFHYYDKDFNNEADTPDNFQSRRPNTSFCFLDIRSPGLGDTAMYLCATSRDRKTPQRNIQYFGAGTRLSVL.

This chain uses TRBV6-1 with TRBJ1-1, with 9 bases that match TRBD1. The germline V gene has CDR1 MNHNS and CDR2 SASEGT. Trimming removed 7 bases from V and 0 bases from J; junction bases left unmatched: 9. The CDR3 is made up of 16 amino acids. The CDR3 nucleotides read TGTGCCAGCACCCCACGCCGGGACAGGGTGAACACTGAAGCTTTCTTT. Translated: CASTPRRDRVNTEAFF.

This chain connects TRBV5-6 to TRBJ2-3; D remains unclear. The germline CDR1 and CDR2 sequences are SGHDT and YYEEEE. The V and J ends lost 0 bases and 2 bases respectively, with 13 bases between them. This CDR3 has 16 residues. The CDR3 sequence: CASSLVTAIFTDTQYF. The CDR3 bases are TGTGCCAGCAGCTTGGTAACAGCTATCTTCACAGATACGCAGTATTTT.

The chain's CDR3 is CASRLQGGNGYTF. CDR3 DNA sequence: TGTGCCAGCAGACTGCAGGGGGGGAACGGCTACACCTTC. The chain joins TRBV28 to TRBJ1-2; 7 bases are shared with TRBD1. CDR1 is MDHEN and CDR2 is SYDVKM in the germline V gene. V lost 6 bases, J lost 8 bases, and 9 bases stayed unmatched. The CDR3 has 13 amino acids.

This clonotype was detected ten times or more. The chain recombines TRBV11-3 with TRBJ2-1, with unresolved D. The V end was cut by 1 base, the J end by 7 bases, with 5 bases between. Looked up from germline, CDR1 is SGHNT and CDR2 is YENEEA. This CDR3 comprises 12 residues. The CDR3 region is CASSLVSNEQFF. As DNA, the CDR3 is TGTGCCAGCAGCTTAGTTAGTAATGAGCAGTTCTTC.

The chain combines TRBV6-5 with TRBJ2-7, with a tentative D call TRBD1 (7 bases). Germline assignment: CDR1 MNHEY and CDR2 SVGAGI. V was clipped by 2 bases and J by 5 bases, with 13 bases between them. The CDR3 consists of 14 residues. The CDR3 here is CASSYGQGGDEQYF. In DNA, the CDR3 is TGTGCCAGCAGTTACGGGCAGGGGGGCGACGAGCAGTACTTC.

The rearrangement uses TRBV9 and TRBJ2-1; D not resolved. Germline loops: CDR1 SGDLS, CDR2 YYNGEE. V lost 2 bases and J lost 6, with 9 bases in between. The CDR3 has 13 amino acids. CDR3 in amino acids: CASSVDEFNEQFF. CDR3 bases: TGTGCCAGCAGCGTCGACGAATTCAATGAGCAGTTCTTC.

At least ten counts were recorded for this clonotype. The genes are TRBV6-1 and TRBJ2-7; D possibly matches TRBD1 or TRBD2 (5 bases each). The CDR3 covers 16 residues. Germline CDR1 is MNHNS and CDR2 is SASEGT. The V end was cut by 4 bases, the J end by 2 bases, with 18 bases between. The CDR3 region has the DNA TGTGCCAGCAGTGGGAGTTGGGGGTATGATCCCTACGAGCAGTACTTC. It specifies CASSGSWGYDPYEQYF.

This clonotype turned up a few times. The genes are TRBV20-1 and TRBJ2-1; 8 bases agree with TRBD1. The CDR3 consists of 13 residues. The J segment lost 9 bases and the V segment lost 4 bases, leaving 8 bases of the junction unmatched. Germline assignment: CDR1 DFQATT and CDR2 SNEGSKA (reference sequence). The CDR3 bases are TGCAGTGCTACAGGGGGCTTATTAGGTGAGCAGTTCTTC. It is translated as CSATGGLLGEQFF.

This clonotype was observed at least ten times. V gene TRBV6-2 or TRBV6-3 combines with J gene TRBJ2-7; 9 bases align to TRBD2. The CDR3 loop spans 15 amino acids. CDR1 and CDR2 from the germline V gene are MNHEY and SVGEGT. The trim removed 1 base at V and 2 bases at J, leaving 3 bases unmatched. Here the CDR3 DNA reads TGTGCCAGCAGTTACTTCCGCGGGAGGGCCTACGAGCAGTACTTC. This encodes CASSYFRGRAYEQYF.

The sample holds many counts of this clonotype. This chain uses TRBV29-1 with TRBJ2-2; D unresolved. The germline V gene encodes CDR1 SQVTM and CDR2 ANQGSEA. The V gene lost 4 bases and the J gene lost 6 bases, with 6 bases spanning the gap. The CDR3 spans 11 residues. CDR3 protein: CSVVRAGELFF. CDR3 nucleotides: TGCAGCGTTGTTAGGGCCGGGGAGCTGTTTTTT.

This clonotype has at least ten counts. The genes are TRBV19 and TRBJ2-7; D may be TRBD1 (6 bases). Trimming left V 2 bases short and J 2 bases short, with 16 bases between. Per the germline V gene, CDR1 is LNHDA and CDR2 is SQIVND (reference sequence). The CDR3 is 16 amino acids. CDR3 in amino acids: CASSISGVGGPYEQYF. Here the CDR3 DNA reads TGTGCCAGTAGTATATCAGGGGTCGGCGGACCCTACGAGCAGTACTTC.

The rearrangement uses TRBV28 and TRBJ2-1; D ambiguous. Germline assignment: CDR1 MDHEN and CDR2 SYDVKM. Trimming took off 3 bases at V and 3 bases at J, with 12 bases between the two ends. The length of the CDR3 is 15 residues. DNA of the CDR3: TGTGCCAGCAGTTTGGAACCTATTAACTACAATGAGCAGTTCTTC. Residues: CASSLEPINYNEQFF.

This clonotype was recorded at least ten times. The J gene is TRBJ2-5, the V gene TRBV2, with a possible D match to TRBD2 (6 bases). With 0 bases removed from V and 2 bases from J, the gap between germline ends came to 13 bases. The germline V gene encodes CDR1 SNHLY and CDR2 FYNNEI. This CDR3 contains 16 residues. DNA of the CDR3: TGTGCCAGCAGTGAAGCGCTTAGGAGGGAACAAGAGACCCAGTACTTC. As protein: CASSEALRREQETQYF. The whole variable domain, remainder taken from reference TRBV2 and TRBJ2-5, is EPEVTQTPSHQVTQMGQEVILRCVPISNHLYFYWYRQILGQKVEFLVSFYNNEISEKSEIFDDQFSVERPDGSNFTLKIRSTKLEDSAMYFCASSEALRREQETQYFGPGTRLLVL.